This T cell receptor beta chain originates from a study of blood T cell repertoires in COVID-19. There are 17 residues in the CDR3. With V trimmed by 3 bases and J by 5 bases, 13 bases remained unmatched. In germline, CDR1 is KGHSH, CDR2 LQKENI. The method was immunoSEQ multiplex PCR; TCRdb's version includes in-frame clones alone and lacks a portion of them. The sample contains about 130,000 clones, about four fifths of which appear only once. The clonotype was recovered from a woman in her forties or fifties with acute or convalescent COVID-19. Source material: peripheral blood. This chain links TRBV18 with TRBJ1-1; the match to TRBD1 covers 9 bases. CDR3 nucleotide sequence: TGTGCCAGCTCACCGGGACAGGGAGGGGTCGTCGTTACTGAAGCTTTCTTT. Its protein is CASSPGQGGVVVTEAFF.